This section outlines one TCR beta chain sequence together with its context. Antigen specificity is unknown. The data belong to a study of cytomegalovirus exposure and HLA in healthy donors. V lost 1 base, J lost 3 bases, and 21 bases lay in between. CDR1 and CDR2 (germline): SGHDN, FVKESK. This CDR3 is built from 18 residues. Findings and limits, study-wide: Cytomegalovirus status was reportedly diagnosed by the classifier with high specificity and sensitivity. It was 160 or so TCR beta chains that were listed as cytomegalovirus-associated. Later, an analysis found that TCR clusters from the first cohort tended to co-occur in the 90 to 150 validation repertoires.

Sequencing was performed with immunoSEQ multiplex PCR; in TCRdb, only in-frame clones are kept and a portion is missing. The profile shows around 150,000 clones, around 96% of them singletons. Sequencing used PBMCs. This TCR derives from a woman aged 18 to 35 in good health and CMV-seronegative. This rearrangement joins TRBV14 to TRBJ2-5; tentatively, D is TRBD2 (6 bases). This chain's CDR3 is CASSQGGSTRGSKETQYF. In DNA form, the CDR3 reads TGTGCCAGCAGCCAAGGGGGTTCGACTAGGGGATCTAAAGAGACCCAGTACTTC.